What follows are 17 T cell receptor beta chains derived from one specimen sequenced in a study of cytomegalovirus exposure and HLA in healthy donors. PCR employed 60 Vbeta and 13 Jbeta primers. Repertoires were generated with immunoSEQ multiplex PCR, while TCRdb's copy carries only in-frame clones and drops some. The sample lists about 300,000 clones; 86% were seen once. The material sequenced was PBMCs. These receptor sequences come from a man in his forties in good health and CMV-seropositive.

The chain couples TRBV28 to TRBJ1-5, with D unresolved. This CDR3 has 14 residues. The V end lost 7 bases, the J end lost 0 bases, and 10 bases lay between the germline ends. Germline CDR1 is MDHEN and CDR2 is SYDVKM. The chain's CDR3 is CASKRVDSNQPQHF. For the CDR3, the DNA is TGTGCCAGCAAGCGGGTCGATAGCAATCAGCCCCAGCATTTT.

The J gene is TRBJ1-2, the V gene TRBV9; no reliable D call. CDR3 length equals 14 residues. CDR1 SGDLS and CDR2 YYNGEE come from the germline V gene. The V and J ends lost 0 bases and 3 bases respectively, with 9 bases between them. The CDR3 sequence is CASSVVMEDYGYTF. In DNA form, the CDR3 reads TGTGCCAGCAGCGTAGTGATGGAGGACTATGGCTACACCTTC.

The chain carries TRBV28 and TRBJ1-1; weak D call: TRBD1 (5 bases). CDR3 length: 15 residues. CDR1 and CDR2 (germline): MDHEN, SYDVKM. Trimming left V 8 bases short and J 1 base short, with 17 bases between. The CDR3 DNA reads TGTGCCAGCGGTTGGGTGATTGGGGCGAACACTGAAGCTTTCTTT. Its protein is CASGWVIGANTEAFF.

For this clone: Sequence at one end of the junction differs from germline and may be a read error. The chain recombines TRBV7-7 with TRBJ2-3, with 13 bases lining up with TRBD2. The CDR3 runs 15 residues. Per the germline V gene, CDR1 is SSHAT and CDR2 is FNYEAQ (reference sequence). The CDR3 reads CASSRTSGRTDTQYF. CDR3 bases: TGTGCTAGCAGCCGGACTAGCGGGAGAACAGATACGCAGTATTTT.

The chain links TRBV9 to TRBJ2-1; TRBD2 matches 9 bases. In germline, CDR1 is SGDLS, CDR2 YYNGEE. Trimming at V came to 5 bases and at J to 4 bases, leaving 4 bases not matched to a gene. The CDR3 is 14 amino acids. The CDR3 loop is CASSVTSGYNEQFF. CDR3 sequence (DNA): TGTGCCAGCAGTGTTACTAGCGGGTACAATGAGCAGTTCTTC.

This chain links TRBV10-1 with TRBJ2-7, with 10 nucleotides matching TRBD1. J lost 6 bases, V lost 9 bases, and 8 bases had no gene match. Germline V gene sequence: CDR1 WNHNN, CDR2 SYGVQD (reference sequence). CDR3 length equals 13 residues. CDR3 DNA sequence: TGCGCCAGTTCCCTGGGACAGGGGTCCGAGCAGTACTTC. Translated: CASSLGQGSEQYF.

The V call is TRBV4-1, the J call TRBJ2-3, with a possible D match to TRBD2 (5 bases). Trimming left V 3 bases short and J 5 bases short, with 12 bases between. CDR1 and CDR2 from the germline V gene are MGHRA and YSYEKL. The CDR3 is 14 residues long. This CDR3 reads CASSQAGNGDTQYF. The CDR3 nucleotides are TGCGCCAGCAGCCAGGCGGGTAATGGAGATACGCAGTATTTT.

This clone was picked up a small number of times. This chain connects TRBV6-1 to TRBJ2-7; D perhaps matches TRBD1 (5 bases). Trimming removed 7 bases at V and 2 bases at J, with 15 bases between. The CDR3 extends over 14 amino acids. Germline-derived CDR1 and CDR2 are MNHNS and SASEGT. The CDR3 DNA sequence: TGTGCCAGCAACTTGGTCAGCAGGGCCTACGAGCAGTACTTC. Translation gives CASNLVSRAYEQYF.

This chain links TRBV29-1 with TRBJ1-2, with D tentatively TRBD1 (5 bases). Germline V gives CDR1 SQVTM, CDR2 ANQGSEA. CDR3 size: 16 residues. V lost 7 bases, J lost 5 bases, and 26 bases lay in between. DNA for the CDR3: TGCAGCGCCGGAAGGTTGAGGATAGGGGCCTTTTATGGCTACACCTTC. Amino acid sequence: CSAGRLRIGAFYGYTF.

The chain employs TRBV7-8 and TRBJ2-5; 7 nucleotides align to TRBD2. The J call may be incorrect, as the DNA end agrees better with TRBJ2-7. CDR3 size: 13 residues. Germline V lookup: CDR1 SGHVS, CDR2 FQNEAQ. This CDR3 reads CASSLGGGYEQYF. The CDR3 DNA reads TGTGCCAGCAGCTTAGGCGGGGGTTACGAGCAGTACTTC.

The chain carries TRBV18 and TRBJ1-5, with 7 positions matching TRBD1. V trimming: 6 bases; J trimming: 7 bases; junction bases outside the gene matches: 18. This CDR3 is 17 amino acids long. The germline V gene encodes CDR1 KGHSH and CDR2 LQKENI. The CDR3 sequence: CASSTMGPGGFGQPQHF. The CDR3 nucleotides read TGTGCCAGCTCTACCATGGGGCCAGGGGGATTCGGGCAGCCCCAGCATTTT.

V gene TRBV4-3 combines with J gene TRBJ2-1; D not certain. CDR1 LGHNA and CDR2 YSLEER come from the germline V gene. The CDR3 runs 14 residues. The V end lost 4 bases, the J end lost 9 bases, and 16 bases lay between the germline ends. The CDR3 nucleotides read TGCGCCAGCAGCCCGAAAACGTACAATGGTGAGCAGTTCTTC. It yields the protein CASSPKTYNGEQFF.

The chain has TRBV14 and TRBJ1-6, with TRBD1 as a possible D gene (5 bases). Germline-derived CDR1 and CDR2 are SGHDN and FVKESK. V lost 0 bases and J 13 bases, leaving 10 bases between the germline ends. This CDR3 has 13 amino acids. The CDR3 protein is CASSQDRVFPLHF. The CDR3 DNA reads as TGTGCCAGCAGCCAAGACAGGGTTTTCCCCCTCCACTTT.

CDR3 region: CASSFTIGNRYEQYF. The CDR3, as DNA: TGTGCCAGCAGCTTTACTATCGGGAATAGGTACGAGCAGTACTTC. V gene TRBV11-2 combines with J gene TRBJ2-7, with a tentative D call TRBD2 (5 bases). The CDR3 runs 15 residues. Germline V gene sequence: CDR1 SGHAT, CDR2 FQNNGV. The V gene lost 3 bases and the J gene lost 4 bases, with 16 bases spanning the gap. The full variable domain, completed using reference TRBV11-2 and TRBJ2-7, is EAGVAQSPRYKIIEKRQSVAFWCNPISGHATLYWYQQILGQGPKLLIQFQNNGVVDDSQLPKDRFSAERLKGVDSTLKIQPAKLEDSAVYLCASSFTIGNRYEQYFGPGTRLTVT.

This chain links TRBV11-2 with TRBJ2-2; no reliable D call. The V gene lost 5 bases and the J gene lost 0 bases, with 4 bases spanning the gap. Germline CDR1 SGHAT, CDR2 FQNNGV. This CDR3 has 13 residues. CDR3 in amino acids: CASSLPNTGELFF. For the CDR3, the DNA is TGTGCCAGCAGCCTCCCGAACACCGGGGAGCTGTTTTTT. The complete variable domain, with remaining parts taken from reference TRBV11-2 and TRBJ2-2, reads EAGVAQSPRYKIIEKRQSVAFWCNPISGHATLYWYQQILGQGPKLLIQFQNNGVVDDSQLPKDRFSAERLKGVDSTLKIQPAKLEDSAVYLCASSLPNTGELFFGEGSRLTVL.

This clone was detected only a few times. V and J are TRBV5-1 and TRBJ1-3, with 9 bases lining up with TRBD1. Germline assignment: CDR1 SGHRS and CDR2 YFSETQ. Germline trimming cut 4 bases from V and 7 bases from J; bases unmatched to any gene: 3. This CDR3 is 13 amino acids long. The CDR3 DNA sequence: TGCGCCAGCAGCGTCGGACAGGGGAACACCATATATTTT. Translation: CASSVGQGNTIYF.

The chain carries TRBV5-1 and TRBJ1-6, with TRBD1 identical over 10 bases. Losses at the gene ends were 4 bases for V and 8 bases for J; bases not matched to a gene: 12. CDR1 SGHRS and CDR2 YFSETQ come from the germline V gene. The CDR3 consists of 17 residues. The CDR3 DNA reads TGCGCCAGCAGCCCAAGAGGACAGGGGGATTTGGATTCACCCCTCCACTTT. This gives the protein CASSPRGQGDLDSPLHF.